The rows below give T cell receptor beta chains drawn from one sample of a study of Graves' ophthalmopathy and Graves' hyperthyroidism. Using its own MiXCR run on the multiplex PCR reads, TCRdb lists one record per CDR3 protein. The data hold about half a million distinct CDR3 sequences, with about 15% observed a single time. Sequencing was carried out using blood. These receptors all come from a woman in her thirties with Graves' ophthalmopathy. Both conserved end residues are part of each CDR3. A D gene is named only where the DNA matches it firmly. Not every row has a clone size; where given, it reads once, few, many or a size class.

>TRBV20-1|NA|15|TRBJ2-7|NA
CSARGAEAQVDEQYF
TGCAGTGCTAGGGGGGCCGAGGCACAGGTCGACGAGCAGTACTTC
>TRBV5-5|NA|13|TRBJ1-2|NA
CASCLGTNYGYTF
TGTGCCAGCTGCTTGGGCACAAACTATGGCTACACCTTC
>TRBV11-2|few|18|TRBJ1-5|TRBD1
CASSFYRGTGGGGQPQHF
TGTGCCAGCAGCTTTTACCGGGGAACAGGGGGCGGAGGCCAGCCCCAGCATTTT
>TRBV27|many|14|TRBJ1-5|NA
CASTSRYSNQPQHF
TGTGCCAGCACCTCGCGCTATAGCAATCAGCCCCAGCATTTT
>TRBV6-1|many|14|TRBJ1-5|TRBD1
CASTEDRSNQPQHF
TGTGCCAGCACCGAGGACAGGAGCAATCAGCCCCAGCATTTT
>TRBV6-2/TRBV6-3|many|14|TRBJ2-2|NA
CASSYDGNTGELFF
TGTGCCAGCAGTTACGACGGGAACACCGGGGAGCTGTTTTTT
>TRBV20-1|many|11|TRBJ2-7|NA
CSAQGDYEQYF
TGCAGTGCCCAAGGGGACTACGAGCAGTACTTC
>TRBV28|many|14|TRBJ2-5|NA
CASSIQRYQETQYF
TGTGCCAGCAGTATCCAGAGATACCAAGAGACCCAGTACTTC
>TRBV6-1|medium-sized|15|TRBJ1-5|TRBD1
CASSEPGGANQPQHF
TGTGCCAGCAGTGAACCAGGGGGCGCAAATCAGCCCCAGCATTTT
>TRBV4-1|many|14|TRBJ2-5|NA
CASSQIALAETQYF
TGCGCCAGCAGCCAAATCGCGCTGGCAGAGACCCAGTACTTC
>TRBV24-1|many|15|TRBJ2-5|TRBD2
CATSDPRGGDETQYF
TGTGCCACCAGTGACCCCCGCGGGGGGGACGAGACCCAGTACTTC
>TRBV27|many|13|TRBJ2-7|NA
CASSPTFSYEQYF
TGTGCCAGCAGTCCTACCTTTTCCTACGAGCAGTACTTC
>TRBV12-3/TRBV12-4|few|18|TRBJ2-7|TRBD2
CASSRGLAGGGGSYEQYF
TGTGCCAGCAGCCGGGGCCTAGCGGGAGGCGGGGGCTCCTACGAGCAGTACTTC
>TRBV6-1|NA|12|TRBJ2-7|NA
CASRGTPGEQYF
TGTGCCAGCAGGGGGACTCCAGGCGAGCAGTACTTC
>TRBV15|many|15|TRBJ2-7|TRBD1
CATSEGTGSSYEQYF
TGTGCCACCAGCGAAGGGACAGGGAGCTCCTACGAGCAGTACTTC
>TRBV6-5|NA|15|TRBJ2-7|TRBD1
CASTYRGQGYHEQYF
TGTGCCAGCACTTACCGAGGACAGGGGTACCACGAGCAGTACTTC
>TRBV11-2|few|17|TRBJ1-3|TRBD1
CASSLEARGPYGNTIYF
TGTGCCAGCAGCTTAGAGGCCAGGGGGCCATACGGAAACACCATATATTTT
>TRBV6-1|many|17|TRBJ1-5|TRBD1
CASSEFGQGGGNQPQHF
TGTGCCAGCAGTGAATTCGGACAGGGAGGTGGCAATCAGCCCCAGCATTTT
>TRBV19|many|13|TRBJ1-2|NA
CASSIGGHYGYTF
TGTGCCAGTAGTATTGGTGGGCACTATGGCTACACCTTC
>TRBV20-1|many|15|TRBJ2-7|TRBD2
CSAPTLAGGLYEQYF
TGCAGTGCTCCGACCCTAGCGGGGGGGCTGTACGAGCAGTACTTC
>TRBV20-1|few|17|TRBJ2-4|TRBD2
CSARTSGRARTKNIQYF
TGCAGTGCCAGGACTAGCGGGAGGGCCAGGACCAAAAACATTCAGTACTTC